The clone carrying this TCR beta chain turned up a few times. The data are from a study of metastatic and nonmetastatic thyroid tumors. Study-wide background: The authors compared repertoires across blood and tumor or nodule tissue from malignant and benign thyroid patients.

No treatment had been given to any patient before thyroid surgery. The CDR3 totals 23 residues. Germline lookup yields CDR1 MNHEY and CDR2 SVGAGI. Trimming removed 5 bases from V and 2 bases from J; junction bases left unmatched: 24. Source study methods: The authors used CDR3 differences across clinicopathological groups to build a distant-metastasis classifier for papillary thyroid cancer. TCRdb re-analyzed the PCR reads through MiXCR. The V and J calls, along with clone size, are taken from TCRdb and not from the paper's own processing. The data hold around 15,000 clones, with about a quarter observed a single time.

The rearrangement joins TRBV6-5 to TRBJ2-5; 15 bases match TRBD2. This receptor was identified in a female donor with papillary thyroid cancer or a benign thyroid nodule (not recorded which). Some clones in this sample may be carry-over from other donors' samples. The sequenced sample was tumor tissue. CDR3 nucleotide sequence: TGTGCCAGCAGTCCGCCGGGACTAGCGGGGGGTCCCCGGGGGGTTTGGTATCAAGAGACCCAGTACTTC. Its translation: CASSPPGLAGGPRGVWYQETQYF.